The T cell receptor beta chain under discussion was sequenced for a study of T cell changes during pregnancy in multiple sclerosis. Germline V gene lookup returns CDR1 ENHRY and CDR2 SYGVKD. This CDR3 is built from 12 residues. The junction had 4 bases not matched to a gene; V was cut back by 10 bases and J by 4 bases. The data were produced by immunoSEQ multiplex PCR, yet TCRdb's version contains in-frame clones alone and is incomplete. In the table there are about 94,000 clones, about 93% of which are singletons. This chain links TRBV10-3 with TRBJ2-7; 10 bases are a match to TRBD1. This clonotype was obtained from a female donor with multiple sclerosis, enrolled in a pregnancy study. The source material was peripheral blood, sampled in the third trimester of pregnancy. CDR3 bases: TGTGCCACTGTGGGACAGGGGTACGAGCAGTACTTC. This translates into CATVGQGYEQYF.